The clone carrying this TCR beta chain was counted between two and nine times. Its cognate antigen is unknown. V was trimmed by 5 bases and J by 8 bases, leaving 18 bases between them. The CDR3 covers 14 residues. From germline, CDR1 is SGHVS and CDR2 FNYEAQ. This sample is drawn from a study of CD8+ T cells in alopecia areata. The study, taken as a whole, reports: Across lesional scalp, and particularly alopecia totalis/universalis, clonality surpassed that of normal scalp. There were also resident alphabeta T cells of normal skin sequenced in scalp samples. Mouse data revealed clearer TCR sharing than patient data did, a gap possibly tied to HLA.

Lesional scalp punch biopsies and peripheral blood came from alopecia areata patients. Extracted from the samples, RNA was reverse transcribed into cDNA to serve as the sequencing template. Sequencing was performed with immunoSEQ multiplex PCR; in TCRdb, only in-frame clones are kept and a portion is missing. The sample records about 110,000 clones, about 60% being singletons. Sequencing was performed on NKG2D-low CD8+ T cells sorted from blood. The TCR originated in a human donor with alopecia areata. The chain couples TRBV7-6 to TRBJ1-2, with D possibly matching TRBD1 (5 bases). CDR3 loop: CASSPQEGPRGYTF. The CDR3 region has the DNA TGTGCCAGCAGCCCCCAGGAGGGGCCTAGAGGCTACACCTTC.